This is a list of T cell receptor beta chains from one sample in a study of control samples from healthy donors and cancer patients. TCRdb's table, derived via immunoSEQ multiplex PCR, lists solely in-frame clones and lacks some. Of some 120,000 clones in the sample, approximately 92% are singletons; the top ten hold approximately 0.58%. What was sequenced was PBMCs. Source of these receptors: a man older than 75 with head and neck cancer. Both conserved end residues are part of each CDR3. The D gene is left open where the match is weak. The size of a clone is reported for some rows only, either as once, few or many, or as a class for expanded clones.

j_call v_call d_call clone_size cdr3_nt cdr3_aa
TRBJ1-1 TRBV6-1 . . TGTGCCAGCAGTGAAGCGCGGCAGATAAACACTGAAGCTTTCTTT CASSEARQINTEAFF
TRBJ2-7 TRBV30 . . TGTGCCTGGAGTGCTGACTGGGTCGAGCAGTACTTC CAWSADWVEQYF
TRBJ1-2 TRBV6-5 . . TGTGCCAGCAGTTACGACCGAAACTATGGCTACACCTTC CASSYDRNYGYTF
TRBJ1-2 TRBV6-6 TRBD1 . TGTGCCAGCATCAAGGGGGCTGGTCACAATGGCTACACCTTC CASIKGAGHNGYTF
TRBJ2-4 TRBV9 TRBD2 . TGTGCCAGCAGGATTGGCAGGGGACTAGGGCAAGGCAAAAACATTCAGTACTTC CASRIGRGLGQGKNIQYF
TRBJ2-7 TRBV9 . . TGTGCCAGCAGCGTTAGTAGGAGCTCCTACGAGCAGTACTTC CASSVSRSSYEQYF
TRBJ2-1 TRBV6-1 . . TGTGCCAGCAGTGAAGCGATGGGGGGCAATGAGCAGTTCTTC CASSEAMGGNEQFF
TRBJ2-3 TRBV5-5 . . TGTGCCAGCAGCTTGTGGGGAGGGGGAGATACGCAGTATTTT CASSLWGGGDTQYF
TRBJ2-1 TRBV6-2/TRBV6-3 TRBD1 . TGTGCCAGCAGCCCCCATCCCGGGACAGGGCGCAATGAGCAGTTCTTC CASSPHPGTGRNEQFF
TRBJ2-6 TRBV30 . . TGTGCCTGGAGTGGCATCCCTGGGGCCAACGTCCTGACTTTC CAWSGIPGANVLTF
TRBJ1-5 TRBV19 . . TGTGCCAGTAGTCTACGGGCCCTGGCAGGTCAGCCCCAGCATTTT CASSLRALAGQPQHF
TRBJ1-1 TRBV20-1 . . TGCAGTGCTCCCCGACTAGAAGCTTTCTTT CSAPRLEAFF
TRBJ2-1 TRBV29-1 TRBD1 . TGCAGCGTCCGGGACAGGGGATACAATGAGCAGTTCTTC CSVRDRGYNEQFF
TRBJ1-6 TRBV27 . . TGTGCCAGCAGTGCCGGGAGGGGATCCTATAATTCACCCCTCCACTTT CASSAGRGSYNSPLHF
TRBJ2-7 TRBV19 TRBD2 once TGTGCCAGTAGTACCCCTGGCGGGGCGGGAGTTGGAGAGCAGTACTTC CASSTPGGAGVGEQYF
TRBJ2-5 TRBV30 TRBD1 few TGTGCTTGGGAGCCCGGGACAGGGGGTAATGGGGAGACCCAGTACTTC CAWEPGTGGNGETQYF